This T cell receptor (beta chain) is drawn from a study of response to subunit inactivated influenza vaccine. A single record per CDR3 protein comes from TCRdb applying MiXCR to the RT-PCR reads. This sample yields fewer than 700,000 distinct CDR3 sequences, of which 10% to 15% are seen a single time; over 10% belongs to the top ten. The study's findings and limits: Authors suggested few new T cells are recruited by each seasonal influenza vaccination.

Trimming shortened V by 3 bases and J by 4 bases, and 13 bases separated the two germline ends. Germline loops: CDR1 MNHEY, CDR2 SMNVEV (reference sequence). The CDR3 extends over 14 amino acids. To note about this clonotype: Its antigen is undetermined.

The sequencing used PBMCs from blood, collected 35 to 45 days after vaccination. The V gene is TRBV27, the J gene TRBJ2-7; D is perhaps TRBD1 (5 bases). This receptor was identified in a man aged 45-65 years who received an inactivated influenza vaccine. CDR3 in DNA: TGTGCCAGCAGTTTTAAGGGGTTTACGTACGAGCAGTACTTC. Protein sequence: CASSFKGFTYEQYF.